This T cell receptor (beta chain) was documented in a study of cytomegalovirus exposure and HLA in healthy donors. General observations from the study: 87-base-pair reads could not separate some V segments, including TRBV6-2 and TRBV6-3.

The PCR used 60 Vbeta and 13 Jbeta primers. Profiling relied on immunoSEQ multiplex PCR, and the TCRdb table lists in-frame clones only, not all of them. The sample lists about 150,000 clones; roughly four fifths were seen once. The CDR3 sequence is 13 residues long. In germline, CDR1 is SGHTA, CDR2 FQGTGA. V was pared by 4 bases and J by 7 bases, with 6 bases of the junction left unmatched. Details on this clone: Its antigen is unidentified.

The chain is built from TRBV7-3 and TRBJ2-7; 8 positions agree with TRBD1. The receptor's source is a man aged 35-49 years in good health and CMV-seronegative. The sequencing input was PBMCs. CDR3 coding DNA: TGTGCCAGCAGCTCGGCAGGGGGCAATGAGCAGTACTTC. Its translation: CASSSAGGNEQYF.